This T cell receptor beta chain was retrieved from a study of blood T cell repertoires in COVID-19. Study as a whole: The United States, Italy and Spain supplied acute and convalescent COVID-19 samples. In each case, the material was cDNA or gDNA derived from T cells, B-cell-depleted T cells, or PBMCs.

V shed 5 bases and J shed 7 bases, with 11 bases lying between them. Germline V lookup: CDR1 SGHTA, CDR2 FQGNSA. This CDR3 is 13 amino acids long. Study processing details: Amplification with reference gene primers provided the estimates of nucleated cell counts. TCRdb keeps only in-frame clones here, not all; method: immunoSEQ multiplex PCR. V and J calls plus clone size are reproduced from that table; the DNA served to infer D and trimming. The table lists some 280,000 clones, approximately 80% of them singletons. The sequenced sample consisted of peripheral blood. The sequence came from a woman in her fifties or sixties with active or convalescent COVID-19. V gene TRBV7-2 combines with J gene TRBJ2-2; D is possibly TRBD1 (5 bases). The CDR3 loop is CASSPRADGELFF. In DNA, the CDR3 is TGTGCCAGCAGCCCCAGGGCGGACGGGGAGCTGTTTTTT.